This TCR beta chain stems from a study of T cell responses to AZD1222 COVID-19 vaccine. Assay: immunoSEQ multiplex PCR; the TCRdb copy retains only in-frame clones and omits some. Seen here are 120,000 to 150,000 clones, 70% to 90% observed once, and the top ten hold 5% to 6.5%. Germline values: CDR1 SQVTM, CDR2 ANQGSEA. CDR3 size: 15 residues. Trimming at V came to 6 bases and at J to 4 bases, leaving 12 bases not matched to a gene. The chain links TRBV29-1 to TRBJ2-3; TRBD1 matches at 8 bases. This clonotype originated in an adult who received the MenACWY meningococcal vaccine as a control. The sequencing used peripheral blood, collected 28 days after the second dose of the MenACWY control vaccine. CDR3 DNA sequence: TGCAGCGTGCCCGGGGCAGGGGGCATAGCAGATACGCAGTATTTT. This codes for CSVPGAGGIADTQYF.